The clone carrying this T cell receptor beta chain was seen more than once but under ten times. Source study methods: Amplification from reference gene primers served as the basis for estimated nucleated cell counts. The table came from immunoSEQ multiplex PCR; TCRdb's copy has only in-frame clones and leaves some out. The D gene and trimming were derived from the DNA, and the V and J assignments and clone size from that table. This sample has over 200,000 clones, with 75% to 85% found just once. In germline, CDR1 is LNHDA, CDR2 SQIVND (reference sequence). This CDR3 has 16 amino acids. V shed 3 bases and J 4 bases; nucleotides not matched to a gene: 8. The data belong to a study of blood T cell repertoires in COVID-19. Across the study: There were acute and convalescent COVID-19 samples, and they came from the United States, Italy and Spain. T cells, B-cell-depleted T cells, or PBMCs supplied cDNA or gDNA.

The rearrangement joins TRBV19 to TRBJ1-2, with TRBD1 identical over 10 bases. The specimen was peripheral blood. The sequence came from a man in his forties who had recovered from COVID-19. The CDR3 loop reads CASSIPGQGFAYGYTF. CDR3 nucleotides: TGTGCCAGTAGTATTCCGGGACAGGGGTTCGCCTATGGCTACACCTTC.